The clone carrying this T cell receptor beta chain was seen more than once but under ten times. TCRdb fed the 5' RACE reads into MiXCR, producing one record per CDR3 protein. The table shows 430,000 or so distinct CDR3 sequences, with roughly 25% occurring only once. The data derive from a study of T-cell memory formation after mild COVID-19. Sample: PBMCs or a T cell subset sorted from them (not recorded which). The receptor's source is an adult woman who had mild COVID-19 (a few samples of this study predate the infection). Cell type and time point are not known.

The CDR3 reads CASSPSGGNTDTQYF. The CDR3 nucleotides read TGTGCCAGCAGCCCTAGCGGGGGGAACACAGATACGCAGTATTTT. The chain recombines TRBV7-9 with TRBJ2-3, with TRBD2 matching 11 bases. The CDR3 spans 15 residues. Germline-derived CDR1 and CDR2 are SEHNR and FQNEAQ (reference sequence). The trim removed 5 bases at V and 2 bases at J, leaving 3 bases unmatched.